This T cell receptor beta chain was captured in a study of T-cell reconstitution after alpha-beta-depleted transplantation in children. This clonotype was observed a handful of times. The V and J ends lost 1 base and 3 bases respectively, with 7 bases between them. Germline lookup yields CDR1 DFQATT and CDR2 SNEGSKA (reference sequence). The CDR3 consists of 12 residues. Unique molecular identifiers tagged the TCRbeta library. One entry per CDR3 protein, called by TCRdb with MiXCR from the PCR reads. Altogether 700,000 to 950,000 distinct CDR3 sequences are present, under 20% being singletons, with the ten largest covering under 6%.

This TCR was recovered from a male patient between 10 and 17 years old who had a stem cell transplant for acute lymphoblastic leukemia, so the T cells may come from the graft donor. This sample comprised PBMCs, mostly from graft donor cells, obtained 360 days after TCRalphabeta/CD19-depleted stem cell transplant. The chain joins TRBV20-1 to TRBJ2-7; D is perhaps TRBD2 (6 bases). CDR3 in DNA: TGCAGTGCTAGAGTGGGGGGCTACGAGCAGTACTTC. Translated: CSARVGGYEQYF.